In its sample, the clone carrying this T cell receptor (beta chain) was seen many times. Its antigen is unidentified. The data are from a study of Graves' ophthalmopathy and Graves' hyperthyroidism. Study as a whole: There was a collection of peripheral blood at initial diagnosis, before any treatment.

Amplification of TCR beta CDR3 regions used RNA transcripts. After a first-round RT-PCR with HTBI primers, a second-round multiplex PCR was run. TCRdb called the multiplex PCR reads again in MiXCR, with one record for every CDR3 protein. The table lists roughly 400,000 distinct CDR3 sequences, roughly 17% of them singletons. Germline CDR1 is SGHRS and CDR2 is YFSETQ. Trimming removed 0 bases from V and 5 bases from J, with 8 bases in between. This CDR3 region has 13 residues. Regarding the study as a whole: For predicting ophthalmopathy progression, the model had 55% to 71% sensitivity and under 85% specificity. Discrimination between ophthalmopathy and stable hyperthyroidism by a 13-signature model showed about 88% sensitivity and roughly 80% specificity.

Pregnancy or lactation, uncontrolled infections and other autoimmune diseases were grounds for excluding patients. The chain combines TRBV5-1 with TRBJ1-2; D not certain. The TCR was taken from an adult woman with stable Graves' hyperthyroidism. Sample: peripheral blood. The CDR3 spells CASSLAGVYGYTF. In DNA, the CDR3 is TGCGCCAGCAGCTTGGCTGGGGTTTATGGCTACACCTTC.